This T cell receptor beta chain originates from a study of blood T cell repertoires in COVID-19. Across the study: Both acute and convalescent COVID-19 samples were obtained from the United States, Italy and Spain. PBMCs, B-cell-depleted T cells, or T cells provided the cDNA or gDNA that made up the material.

Methods used by the authors: Reference gene primers were amplified, and this amplification served to estimate nucleated cell counts. Data came from immunoSEQ multiplex PCR; TCRdb stores just in-frame clones and leaves some out. V and J calls and clone size come straight from that table; D and trimming were deduced from the DNA. The repertoire includes some 170,000 clones, roughly 84% of them detected once, and around 1.2% sits in the top ten. CDR1 SGHDT and CDR2 YYEEEE come from the germline V gene. CDR3 length: 16 residues. V trimming: 3 bases; J trimming: 1 base; junction bases outside the gene matches: 5. Clinical histories supplied by participants themselves formed the basis of cohort assignment.

This receptor was taken from a human donor with acute COVID-19. The donor label of this sample is uncertain. The V gene is TRBV5-6, the J gene TRBJ1-5; TRBD1 matches 9 bases. The sequenced material came from PBMCs or T cells enriched from blood (not recorded which). CDR3 sequence: CASSSGGTGSNQPQHF. The CDR3 nucleotides read TGTGCCAGCAGCTCCGGGGGGACAGGGAGCAATCAGCCCCAGCATTTT.